This TCR beta chain is drawn from a study of HIV-infected patients and healthy controls. General study findings and limits: No HLA typing of donors was done in this study. Study cohorts differed slightly in age and sex, but this did not explain diversity differences.

The sample holds many counts of this clonotype. The antigen is not known. All unsorted peripheral T cells were captured because whole blood was used without fractionation. Reverse transcription used about 510 ng RNA and constant-region primers for alpha and beta. Each of the alpha and beta chains got its own library through chain-specific third strand synthesis with indices. In TCRdb, the 5' RACE reads were re-called with MiXCR into one record per CDR3 protein. Altogether 17,000 or so distinct CDR3 sequences are present, about 5.4% being singletons, with the ten largest covering roughly 2%. Between the trimmed V and J ends, which lost 4 bases and 6 bases, there was a span of 15 bases. CDR1 and CDR2 (germline): SQVTM, ANQGSEA. The CDR3 is 13 residues long.

The chain carries TRBV29-1 and TRBJ1-1; tentatively, D is TRBD1 (6 bases). This receptor was obtained from an adult in good health. The sequenced material came from blood. Here the CDR3 DNA reads TGCAGCGTTGCGGGGGGCTTGGGATCTGAAGCTTTCTTT. It is translated as CSVAGGLGSEAFF.